This TCR beta chain originates from a study of blood T cell repertoires in COVID-19. Study context: Sample material is recorded as cDNA or gDNA derived from T cells, B-cell-depleted T cells, or PBMCs.

Authors' data handling: The assay estimated nucleated cells by amplifying reference gene primers. Assay used: immunoSEQ multiplex PCR; TCRdb lists only in-frame clones, some missing. V, J and clone size reflect that table, while D and trimming were determined from the DNA. Of 380,000 or so clones listed, around 87% are singletons. Across 24 US areas, participants ranged in age from roughly 18 to 95 years. The specimen was PBMCs or T cells enriched from blood (not recorded which). This TCR was recovered from a man younger than 40 who had recovered from COVID-19.

CDR3: CASSETFSGGNQPQHF. The DNA for the CDR3 is TGCGCCAGCAGTGAGACTTTTTCCGGAGGGAATCAGCCCCAGCATTTT. The chain combines TRBV10-1 with TRBJ1-5; D gene ambiguous. V lost 2 bases and J lost 4, with 15 bases in between. Germline V gene sequence: CDR1 WNHNN, CDR2 SYGVQD (reference sequence). The CDR3 contains 16 residues.